This is a list of T cell receptor beta chains from one sample in a study of shared clonotypes between healthy human individuals. Only in-frame clones appear in the TCRdb table, and some are missing; sequencing was by immunoSEQ multiplex PCR. The table has some 2,000,000 clones, about 94% seen once; the top ten hold roughly 0.13%. The sequenced sample consisted of naive CD4+ T cells sorted from blood. The receptors shown here come from a man younger than 35 in good health. Each CDR3 is given with its conserved first and last residue. The D gene is left open where the match is weak. Clone size is given for some rows only: seen once, a few or many times, or a class if the clone is expanded.

J gene: TRBJ2-5; V gene: TRBV9; D gene: TRBD2; clone size: -; CDR3 protein: CASSGSGGVQETQYF
J gene: TRBJ2-2; V gene: TRBV7-9; D gene: -; clone size: -; CDR3 protein: CASSLAQGGTGELFF
J gene: TRBJ2-7; V gene: TRBV25-1; D gene: TRBD1; clone size: -; CDR3 protein: CASSPTGSAYEQYF
J gene: TRBJ1-4; V gene: TRBV11-2; D gene: -; clone size: -; CDR3 protein: CASSLDHGGGGEKLFF
J gene: TRBJ1-1; V gene: TRBV6-5; D gene: -; clone size: -; CDR3 protein: CASRRGANTEAFF
J gene: TRBJ2-5; V gene: TRBV5-1; D gene: TRBD1; clone size: -; CDR3 protein: CASSPNRGLKAETQYF
J gene: TRBJ2-1; V gene: TRBV6-1; D gene: -; clone size: -; CDR3 protein: CASSDRARGNEQFF
J gene: TRBJ2-4; V gene: TRBV14; D gene: TRBD2; clone size: -; CDR3 protein: CASSQDRGVANIQYF
J gene: TRBJ2-1; V gene: TRBV6-5; D gene: -; clone size: once; CDR3 protein: CASSYGLGGRQFF
J gene: TRBJ2-3; V gene: TRBV6-1; D gene: -; clone size: -; CDR3 protein: CASSAITDTQYF
J gene: TRBJ1-2; V gene: TRBV10-1; D gene: -; clone size: few; CDR3 protein: CASSEGPRAGYTF
J gene: TRBJ2-2; V gene: TRBV9; D gene: TRBD2; clone size: -; CDR3 protein: CASSVIAGGPPGELFF
J gene: TRBJ1-3; V gene: TRBV30; D gene: -; clone size: once; CDR3 protein: CAWQGSGNTIYF
J gene: TRBJ2-1; V gene: TRBV9; D gene: TRBD2; clone size: -; CDR3 protein: CASSTTSGSYNEQFF
J gene: TRBJ2-2; V gene: TRBV10-3; D gene: TRBD1; clone size: -; CDR3 protein: CAISPGTGVELFF
J gene: TRBJ2-2; V gene: TRBV2; D gene: -; clone size: -; CDR3 protein: CASSGFTGELFF
J gene: TRBJ2-7; V gene: TRBV7-9; D gene: TRBD1; clone size: few; CDR3 protein: CASSLVGQGAEQYF
J gene: TRBJ1-1; V gene: TRBV10-3; D gene: -; clone size: -; CDR3 protein: CAISPRLGGMNTEAFF
J gene: TRBJ2-1; V gene: TRBV5-1; D gene: TRBD2; clone size: -; CDR3 protein: CASSQGGLANVNEQFF
J gene: TRBJ1-5; V gene: TRBV5-6; D gene: -; clone size: -; CDR3 protein: CASSLEGRVNQPQHF
J gene: TRBJ1-2; V gene: TRBV19; D gene: -; clone size: -; CDR3 protein: CASSAGSAAYGYTF
J gene: TRBJ1-1; V gene: TRBV7-9; D gene: -; clone size: -; CDR3 protein: CASSLATMSGEAFF
J gene: TRBJ2-2; V gene: TRBV5-8; D gene: -; clone size: -; CDR3 protein: CASSFGGYANTGELFF
J gene: TRBJ2-7; V gene: TRBV2; D gene: -; clone size: -; CDR3 protein: CASSERREQVYEQYF
J gene: TRBJ2-6; V gene: TRBV14; D gene: -; clone size: -; CDR3 protein: CASSQVGKGANVLTF
J gene: TRBJ2-1; V gene: TRBV4-1; D gene: -; clone size: -; CDR3 protein: CASSQPGLNGREQFF
J gene: TRBJ2-6; V gene: TRBV28; D gene: TRBD1; clone size: -; CDR3 protein: CASSLGGQGASGANVLTF
J gene: TRBJ1-2; V gene: TRBV9; D gene: -; clone size: -; CDR3 protein: CASSPKTAPLYGYTF
J gene: TRBJ2-7; V gene: TRBV2; D gene: TRBD2; clone size: -; CDR3 protein: CASRGGLAYEQYF
J gene: TRBJ2-3; V gene: TRBV11-2; D gene: -; clone size: -; CDR3 protein: CASSLDAGWEVDTQYF
J gene: TRBJ2-1; V gene: TRBV2; D gene: -; clone size: -; CDR3 protein: CASSFSGEQFF
J gene: TRBJ2-1; V gene: TRBV5-1; D gene: TRBD2; clone size: -; CDR3 protein: CASSLAKGGNEQFF
J gene: TRBJ1-2; V gene: TRBV11-2; D gene: -; clone size: -; CDR3 protein: CASSYIQGVGYTF
J gene: TRBJ2-4; V gene: TRBV21-1; D gene: -; clone size: -; CDR3 protein: CASLISSGMGIAKNIQYF
J gene: TRBJ1-6; V gene: TRBV4-1; D gene: TRBD1; clone size: -; CDR3 protein: CASSRGTGANSPLHF
J gene: TRBJ1-2; V gene: TRBV6-6; D gene: TRBD1; clone size: -; CDR3 protein: CASSSRDRGNYGYTF
J gene: TRBJ2-5; V gene: TRBV7-8; D gene: -; clone size: -; CDR3 protein: CASSFFNPGETQYF
J gene: TRBJ2-5; V gene: TRBV11-1; D gene: -; clone size: -; CDR3 protein: CASSLGGARETQYF
J gene: TRBJ2-7; V gene: TRBV10-3; D gene: TRBD2; clone size: -; CDR3 protein: CAISSGVSSYEQYF
J gene: TRBJ2-1; V gene: TRBV29-1; D gene: TRBD2; clone size: -; CDR3 protein: CSVAGLAGAIFSSYNEQLF
J gene: TRBJ2-5; V gene: TRBV7-8; D gene: -; clone size: -; CDR3 protein: CASSLNQGLPQETQYF
J gene: TRBJ1-1; V gene: TRBV19; D gene: TRBD1; clone size: -; CDR3 protein: CASSRAGGTEAFF
J gene: TRBJ1-4; V gene: TRBV5-1; D gene: TRBD1; clone size: -; CDR3 protein: CASSVGQGLGTNEKLFF
J gene: TRBJ2-1; V gene: TRBV10-2; D gene: TRBD1; clone size: -; CDR3 protein: CASREDRGLNNEQFF
J gene: TRBJ2-2; V gene: TRBV11-3; D gene: -; clone size: -; CDR3 protein: CASSFRGASGELFF
J gene: TRBJ2-7; V gene: TRBV5-1; D gene: -; clone size: -; CDR3 protein: CASSPRGDEQYF
J gene: TRBJ2-5; V gene: TRBV7-9; D gene: -; clone size: -; CDR3 protein: CASSPAGGGKETQYF
J gene: TRBJ1-2; V gene: TRBV29-1; D gene: -; clone size: -; CDR3 protein: CSAVPATSGYTF
J gene: TRBJ2-5; V gene: TRBV6-5; D gene: TRBD2; clone size: -; CDR3 protein: CASSYGTSGSGQYF